This paragraph covers one TCR beta chain sequence. The antigen remains unidentified. Using immunoSEQ multiplex PCR, the repertoire was profiled, and TCRdb retains in-frame clones only, with some absent. The table lists tens of thousands of clones, 60% to 80% of them singletons. The CDR3 consists of 16 residues. Germline V gives CDR1 LGHNT, CDR2 FRNRAP. V was cut by 0 bases and J by 0 bases, with 8 bases left in between. This entry is derived from a study of OX40 agonist ivuxolimab in advanced cancers. As for the study in general: Patients' therapy was ivuxolimab, an antibody that acts as an agonist of OX40 (CD134). There were three patients with partial responses, one having hepatocellular carcinoma and two cutaneous melanoma. Study-level findings and limits: Clonal expansion was seen in CD4+ and CD8+ blood T cells by week 6 at 0.1 to 3.0 mg/kg. The antigens recognized by the expanded peripheral T cells, that is their antigen specificity, were not determined.

This chain links TRBV12-5 with TRBJ2-2, with D possibly being TRBD1 (6 bases). The sample here was CD4+ or CD8+ T cells sorted from blood, taken in a trial of the OX40 agonist ivuxolimab. The receptor's source is an adult with an advanced solid tumor such as melanoma, head and neck, liver or kidney cancer. This CDR3 is CASGLVSGANTGELFF. CDR3 bases: TGTGCTAGTGGTTTGGTATCAGGGGCGAACACCGGGGAGCTGTTTTTT.